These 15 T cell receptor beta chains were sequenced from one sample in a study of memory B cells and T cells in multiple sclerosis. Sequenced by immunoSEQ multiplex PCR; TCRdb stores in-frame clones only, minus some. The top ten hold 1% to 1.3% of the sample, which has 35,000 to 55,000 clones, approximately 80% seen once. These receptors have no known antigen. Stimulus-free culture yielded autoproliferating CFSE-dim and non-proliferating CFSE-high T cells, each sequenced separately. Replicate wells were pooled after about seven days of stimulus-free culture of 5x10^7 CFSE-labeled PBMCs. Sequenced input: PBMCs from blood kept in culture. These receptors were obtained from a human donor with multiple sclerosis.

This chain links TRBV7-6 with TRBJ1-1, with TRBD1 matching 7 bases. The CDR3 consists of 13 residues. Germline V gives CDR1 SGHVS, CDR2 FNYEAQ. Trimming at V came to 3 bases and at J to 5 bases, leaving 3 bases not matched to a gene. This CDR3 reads CASSFGQVTEAFF. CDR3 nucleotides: TGTGCCAGCAGCTTCGGACAGGTTACTGAAGCTTTCTTT.

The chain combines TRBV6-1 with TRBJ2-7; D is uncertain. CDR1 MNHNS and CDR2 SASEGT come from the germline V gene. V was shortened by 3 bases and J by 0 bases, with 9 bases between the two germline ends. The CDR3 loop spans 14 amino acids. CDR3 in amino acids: CASSDTFLSYEQYF. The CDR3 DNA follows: TGTGCCAGCAGTGACACTTTCCTCTCCTACGAGCAGTACTTC.

Here the CDR3 reads CASNRMNTEAFF. In nucleotides, the CDR3 is TGTGCCAGCAACCGAATGAACACTGAAGCTTTCTTT. The genes are TRBV28 and TRBJ1-1; D is unclear. Germline CDR1 and CDR2: MDHEN and SYDVKM. CDR3 size: 12 residues. V was cut by 7 bases and J by 0 bases, with 6 bases left in between. The full variable domain, in which reference TRBV28 and TRBJ1-1 provide the parts outside the CDR3, is DVKVTQSSRYLVKRTGEKVFLECVQDMDHENMFWYRQDPGLGLRLIYFSYDVKMKEKGDIPEGYSVSREKKERFSLILESASTNQTSMYLCASNRMNTEAFFGQGTRLTVV.

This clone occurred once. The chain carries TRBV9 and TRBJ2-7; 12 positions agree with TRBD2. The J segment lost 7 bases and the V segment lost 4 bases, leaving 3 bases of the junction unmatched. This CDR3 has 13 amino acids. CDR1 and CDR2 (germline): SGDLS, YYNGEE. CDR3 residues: CASSLAGGSEQYF. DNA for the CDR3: TGTGCCAGCAGCCTAGCGGGGGGGAGTGAGCAGTACTTC.

CDR3 DNA sequence: TGTGCCAGCAGTTTAGGAGGGACAGGGGGTAACTACGAGCAGTACTTC. It is translated as CASSLGGTGGNYEQYF. V and J are TRBV27 and TRBJ2-7, with 11 positions matching TRBD1. This CDR3 has 16 amino acids. The V and J ends lost 2 bases and 3 bases, in that order; junction bases with no gene match: 6. CDR1 MNHEY and CDR2 SMNVEV come from the germline V gene (reference sequence).

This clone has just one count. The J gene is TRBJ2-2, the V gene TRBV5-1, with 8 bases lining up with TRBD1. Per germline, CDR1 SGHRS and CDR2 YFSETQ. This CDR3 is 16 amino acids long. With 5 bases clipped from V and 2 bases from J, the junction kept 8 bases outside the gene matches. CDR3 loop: CASRGRQGTNTGELFF. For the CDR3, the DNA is TGCGCCAGCAGGGGACGACAGGGGACTAACACCGGGGAGCTGTTTTTT.

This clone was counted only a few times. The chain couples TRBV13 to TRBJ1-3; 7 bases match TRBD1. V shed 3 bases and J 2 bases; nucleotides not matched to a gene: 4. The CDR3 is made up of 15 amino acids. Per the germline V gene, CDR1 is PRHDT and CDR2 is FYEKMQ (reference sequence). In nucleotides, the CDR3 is TGTGCCAGCAGCTTGCTGAGGGGGCCTGGAAACACCATATATTTT. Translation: CASSLLRGPGNTIYF.

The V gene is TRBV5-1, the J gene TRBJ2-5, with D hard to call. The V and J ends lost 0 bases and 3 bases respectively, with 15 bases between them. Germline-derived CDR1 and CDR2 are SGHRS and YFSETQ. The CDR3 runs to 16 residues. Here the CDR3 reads CASSLALSPLEETQYF. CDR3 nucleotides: TGCGCCAGCAGCTTGGCATTAAGCCCCCTGGAAGAGACCCAGTACTTC.

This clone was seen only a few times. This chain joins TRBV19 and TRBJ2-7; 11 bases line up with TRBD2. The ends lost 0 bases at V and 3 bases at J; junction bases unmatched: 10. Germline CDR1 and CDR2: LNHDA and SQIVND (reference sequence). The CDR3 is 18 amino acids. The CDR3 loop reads CASSIEAPSSGGRYEQYF. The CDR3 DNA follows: TGTGCCAGTAGTATAGAGGCCCCTTCTAGCGGGGGGCGCTACGAGCAGTACTTC.

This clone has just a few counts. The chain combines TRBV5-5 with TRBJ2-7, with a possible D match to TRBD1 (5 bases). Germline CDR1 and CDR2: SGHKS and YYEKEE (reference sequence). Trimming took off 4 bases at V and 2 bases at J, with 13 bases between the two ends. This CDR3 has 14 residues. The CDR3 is CASSKTVPPYEQYF. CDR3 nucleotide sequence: TGTGCCAGCAGCAAGACAGTTCCCCCCTACGAGCAGTACTTC.

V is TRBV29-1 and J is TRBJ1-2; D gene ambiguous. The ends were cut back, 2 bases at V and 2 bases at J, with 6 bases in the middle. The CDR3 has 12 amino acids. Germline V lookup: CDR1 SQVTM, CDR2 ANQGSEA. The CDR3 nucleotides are TGCAGCGTTGAACAGGTCAACTATGGCTACACCTTC. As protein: CSVEQVNYGYTF.

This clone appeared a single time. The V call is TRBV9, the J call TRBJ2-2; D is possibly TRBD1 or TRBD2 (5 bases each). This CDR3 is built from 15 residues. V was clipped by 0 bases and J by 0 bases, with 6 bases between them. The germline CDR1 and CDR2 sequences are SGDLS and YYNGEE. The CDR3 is CASSVGGSNTGELFF. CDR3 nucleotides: TGTGCCAGCAGCGTAGGGGGGTCGAACACCGGGGAGCTGTTTTTT.

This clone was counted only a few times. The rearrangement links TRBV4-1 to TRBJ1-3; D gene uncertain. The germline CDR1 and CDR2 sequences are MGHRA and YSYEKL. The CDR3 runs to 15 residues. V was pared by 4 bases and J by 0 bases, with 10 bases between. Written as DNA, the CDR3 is TGCGCCAGCAGCCTTTACAGCTTCTCTGGAAACACCATATATTTT. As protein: CASSLYSFSGNTIYF.

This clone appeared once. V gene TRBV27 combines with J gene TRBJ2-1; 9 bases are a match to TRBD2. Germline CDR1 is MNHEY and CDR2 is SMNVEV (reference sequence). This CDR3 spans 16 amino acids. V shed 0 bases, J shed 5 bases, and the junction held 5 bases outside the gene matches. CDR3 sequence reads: CASSLSPSGANNEQFF. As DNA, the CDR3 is TGTGCCAGCAGTTTATCCCCTAGCGGGGCTAACAATGAGCAGTTCTTC.

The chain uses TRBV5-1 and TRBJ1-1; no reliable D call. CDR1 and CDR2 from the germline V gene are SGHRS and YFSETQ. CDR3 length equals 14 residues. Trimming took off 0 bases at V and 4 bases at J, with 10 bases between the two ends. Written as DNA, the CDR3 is TGCGCCAGCAGCTTGGCCGGCACCAGCACTGAAGCTTTCTTT. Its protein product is CASSLAGTSTEAFF.